This passage covers 21 T cell receptor beta chains from one sample sequenced in a study of T cells expressing NK-cell markers. Following a re-call of the 5' RACE reads, TCRdb has one entry per CDR3 protein and lacks DNA. The table lists hundreds of thousands of distinct CDR3 sequences. The sample consisted of blood T cells: a sorted CD56 or NKG2C T cell subset, CD4+ or CD8+ T cells, or bulk PBMC T cells (not recorded which). Source of these receptors: a man aged 18 to 30 in good health.

V and J are TRBV6-5 and TRBJ1-5. Germline lookup yields CDR1 MNHEY and CDR2 SVGAGI. The CDR3 runs 15 residues. This chain's CDR3 is CASRASQNSNQPQHF.

This chain joins TRBV27 and TRBJ1-2. CDR1 and CDR2 (germline): MNHEY, SMNVEV (reference sequence). CDR3 length equals 15 residues. This CDR3 reads CAILIPRAGGYGYTF.

The chain employs TRBV12-3 or TRBV12-4 and TRBJ1-2. The CDR3 extends over 12 amino acids. The CDR3 reads CASSRDVYGYTF.

This chain links TRBV12-3 or TRBV12-4 with TRBJ2-1; TCRdb proposes TRBD2, but this gene call is untestable without DNA. This CDR3 contains 14 residues. The CDR3 here is CASIPLAGHNEQFF.

V is TRBV6-1 and J is TRBJ2-3; absent DNA, TCRdb's TRBD2 call cannot be checked. This CDR3 spans 15 amino acids. Per germline, CDR1 MNHNS and CDR2 SASEGT. CDR3: CASTASGSGTDTQYF.

This rearrangement joins TRBV12-3 or TRBV12-4 to TRBJ1-2; with no DNA, the TCRdb D assignment of TRBD1 cannot be verified. The CDR3 is 12 amino acids. CDR3 protein: CASSSWTDGYTF.

This chain links TRBV4-3 with TRBJ2-2; TCRdb lists TRBD1, though no DNA is available to test this call. Germline V lookup: CDR1 LGHNA, CDR2 YSLEER. This CDR3 comprises 15 residues. The CDR3 loop reads CASSQEGRGSGELFF.

The V call is TRBV20-1, the J call TRBJ2-5; TCRdb proposes TRBD1, but this gene call is untestable without DNA. Per the germline V gene, CDR1 is DFQATT and CDR2 is SNEGSKA (reference sequence). The length of the CDR3 is 14 residues. The CDR3: CSANAGTAGETQYF.

This chain uses TRBV29-1 with TRBJ2-1; TCRdb proposes TRBD1, but this gene call is untestable without DNA. The CDR3 is 14 amino acids. Germline V gives CDR1 SQVTM, CDR2 ANQGSEA. This chain's CDR3 is CSAGRDPAYNEQFF.

CDR3 sequence reads: CASSEGVAGSNIQYF. This rearrangement joins TRBV7-9 to TRBJ2-4; TCRdb lists TRBD2, though no DNA is available to test this call. The germline V gene has CDR1 SEHNR and CDR2 FQNEAQ (reference sequence). The CDR3 is 15 residues long. Full variable domain (rest looked up from reference TRBV7-9 and TRBJ2-4): DTGVSQNPRHKITKRGQNVTFRCDPISEHNRLYWYRQTLGQGPEFLTYFQNEAQLEKSRLLSDRFSAERPKGSFSTLEIQRTEQGDSAMYLCASSEGVAGSNIQYFGAGTRLSVL.

The chain is built from TRBV6-5 and TRBJ2-2; TCRdb gives TRBD1 as the D gene, but with no DNA this cannot be confirmed. Germline V gives CDR1 MNHEY, CDR2 SVGAGI. This CDR3 region has 14 residues. This CDR3 reads CASSFHPGLGELFF.

This chain joins TRBV6-5 and TRBJ2-7; absent DNA, TCRdb's TRBD2 call cannot be checked. The CDR3 is 18 residues long. Germline CDR1 MNHEY, CDR2 SVGAGI. CDR3 protein: CASSLGTSGGGSSYEQYF.

The gene calls are TRBV5-1 and TRBJ2-7. The CDR3 has 11 residues. CDR1 SGHRS and CDR2 YFSETQ come from the germline V gene. The CDR3 reads CARPENYEQYF. Using reference TRBV5-1 and TRBJ2-7 for the parts outside the CDR3, the full variable domain is KAGVTQTPRYLIKTRGQQVTLSCSPISGHRSVSWYQQTPGQGLQFLFEYFSETQRNKGNFPGRFSGRQFSNSRSEMNVSTLELGDSALYLCARPENYEQYFGPGTRLTVT.

V usage is TRBV20-1 and J usage is TRBJ2-3; TCRdb calls TRBD2, which cannot be checked without DNA. There are 14 residues in the CDR3. CDR1 and CDR2 (germline): DFQATT, SNEGSKA (reference sequence). The CDR3 spells CSVAAGEGTDTQYF.

The chain has TRBV6-6 and TRBJ2-2; TCRdb outputs TRBD2, but without DNA this stays unchecked. The CDR3 runs 11 residues. Germline V gene data show CDR1 as MNHNY and CDR2 as SVGAGI (reference sequence). The CDR3 loop reads CASSPLRELFF.

The rearrangement uses TRBV11-2 and TRBJ2-5; TCRdb's assignment of TRBD2 cannot be checked, as there is no DNA. Germline V CDR1 and CDR2: SGHAT, FQNNGV. The CDR3 loop spans 15 amino acids. CDR3 sequence reads: CASSLRAQRGETQYF.

V usage is TRBV12-3 or TRBV12-4 and J usage is TRBJ2-2; TCRdb reports TRBD1, a call that lacks DNA to check it against. CDR3 length equals 17 residues. This CDR3 is CASSSWVDRGYTGELFF.

The chain has TRBV7-3 and TRBJ2-1; the TCRdb call, TRBD1, lacks DNA for checking. Germline values: CDR1 SGHTA, CDR2 FQGTGA. CDR3 length: 13 residues. CDR3 region: CASSLNREYEQFF. The whole variable domain, filled in from reference TRBV7-3 and TRBJ2-1, reads GAGVSQTPSNKVTEKGKYVELRCDPISGHTALYWYRQSLGQGPEFLIYFQGTGAADDSGLPNDRFFAVRPEGSVSTLKIQRTERGDSAVYLCASSLNREYEQFFGPGTRLTVL.

The rearrangement links TRBV4-2 to TRBJ2-7; TCRdb's D call, TRBD1, is unchecked because there is no DNA. Germline V gives CDR1 LGHNA, CDR2 YNFKEQ. The length of the CDR3 is 13 residues. CDR3: CASSQEARDEQYF.

Here the CDR3 reads CASSPDPGRANTEAFF. The gene calls are TRBV5-5 and TRBJ1-1; TCRdb names TRBD1, which stays unverified in the absence of DNA. This CDR3 is 16 amino acids long. Germline lookup yields CDR1 SGHKS and CDR2 YYEKEE (reference sequence).

The gene calls are TRBV4-1 and TRBJ2-1; TCRdb indicates TRBD1, and absent DNA this call remains unverified. Germline values: CDR1 MGHRA, CDR2 YSYEKL. CDR3 length: 13 residues. The CDR3 region is CASSQEGQGLQFF.